Sequencing of this T cell receptor (beta chain) was carried out in a study of blood T cell repertoires in COVID-19. Study at large: Sample material is recorded as cDNA or gDNA derived from T cells, B-cell-depleted T cells, or PBMCs.

The CDR3 runs to 15 residues. The V end lost 3 bases, the J end lost 3 bases, and 14 bases lay between the germline ends. Germline V CDR1 and CDR2: MDHEN, SYDVKM. Sequencing was performed with immunoSEQ multiplex PCR; in TCRdb, only in-frame clones are kept and a portion is missing. The sample holds 250,000 or so clones, about 83% seen once. This clonotype originated in a woman aged 45-65 years who had recovered from COVID-19. The specimen sequenced was PBMCs or T cells enriched from blood (not recorded which). The chain uses TRBV28 and TRBJ1-1; D not certain. In nucleotides, the CDR3 is TGTGCCAGCAGTTTGCGACGGCTGCGGGACACTGAAGCTTTCTTT. It translates to CASSLRRLRDTEAFF.